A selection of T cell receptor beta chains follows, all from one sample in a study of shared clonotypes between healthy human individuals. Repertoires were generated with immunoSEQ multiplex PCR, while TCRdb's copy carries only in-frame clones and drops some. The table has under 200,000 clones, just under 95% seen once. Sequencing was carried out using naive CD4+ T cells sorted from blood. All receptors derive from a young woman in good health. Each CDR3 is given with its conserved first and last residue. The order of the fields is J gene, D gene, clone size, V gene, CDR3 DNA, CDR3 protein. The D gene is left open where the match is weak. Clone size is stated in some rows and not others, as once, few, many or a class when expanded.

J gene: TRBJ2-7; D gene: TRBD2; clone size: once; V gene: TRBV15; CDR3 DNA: TGTGCCACCAGCCCCCCGGGACTAGCATACGAGCAGTACTTC; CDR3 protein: CATSPPGLAYEQYF
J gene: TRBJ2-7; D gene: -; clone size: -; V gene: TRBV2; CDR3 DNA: TGTGCCAGCAGTGACTGGGGCTCCTACGAGCAGTACTTC; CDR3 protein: CASSDWGSYEQYF
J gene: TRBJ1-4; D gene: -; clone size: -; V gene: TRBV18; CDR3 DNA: TGTGCCAGCTCACCCGGACAAGGGGGAACTAATGAAAAACTGTTTTTT; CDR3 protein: CASSPGQGGTNEKLFF
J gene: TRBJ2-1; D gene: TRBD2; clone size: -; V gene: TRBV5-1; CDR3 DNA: TGCGCCAGCAGCCCCCAAGCGGGGGATGAGCAGTTCTTC; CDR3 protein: CASSPQAGDEQFF
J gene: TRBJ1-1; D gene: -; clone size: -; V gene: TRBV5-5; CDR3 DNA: TGTGCCAGCAGCTTAATCCAGGGTAGAGCGAGCACTGAAGCTTTCTTT; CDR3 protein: CASSLIQGRASTEAFF
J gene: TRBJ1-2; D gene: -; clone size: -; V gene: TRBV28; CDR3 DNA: TGTGCCAGCAGTAGAAGGGCTAACTATGGCTACACCTTC; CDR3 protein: CASSRRANYGYTF
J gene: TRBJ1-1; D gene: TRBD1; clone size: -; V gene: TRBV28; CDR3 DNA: TGTGCCAGCAGTTTAGGACAGGTTCCTATCACTGAAGCTTTCTTT; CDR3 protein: CASSLGQVPITEAFF
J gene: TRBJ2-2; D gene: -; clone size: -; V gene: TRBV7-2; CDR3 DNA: TGTGCCAGCAGCCCGAGATCGGGGGCGAACACCGGGGAGCTGTTTTTT; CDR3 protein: CASSPRSGANTGELFF
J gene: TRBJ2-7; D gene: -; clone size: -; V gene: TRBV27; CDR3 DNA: TGTGCCAGCAGTTTCGCCTCCGGATACCCTGGGCCGGGGGAGCAGTACTTC; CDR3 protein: CASSFASGYPGPGEQYF
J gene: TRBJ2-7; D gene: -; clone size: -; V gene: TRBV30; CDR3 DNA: TGTGCCTGGAGACTAAGCGGGCCCCGCGAGCAGTACTTC; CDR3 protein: CAWRLSGPREQYF
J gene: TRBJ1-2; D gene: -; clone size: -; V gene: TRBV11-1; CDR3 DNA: TGTGCCAGCAGCTTAAGGTGGGGGGAGGGCTATGGCTACACCTTC; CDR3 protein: CASSLRWGEGYGYTF
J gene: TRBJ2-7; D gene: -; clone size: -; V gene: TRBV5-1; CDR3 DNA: TGCGCCAGCAGCCTCCATCGGGGGCGGGGGAACTACGAGCAGTACTTC; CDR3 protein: CASSLHRGRGNYEQYF
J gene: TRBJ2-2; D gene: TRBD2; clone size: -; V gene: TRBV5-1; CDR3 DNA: TGCGCCAGCAGCTGGGAGGGTCGAGGGGCCGGGGAGCTGTTTTTT; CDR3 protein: CASSWEGRGAGELFF
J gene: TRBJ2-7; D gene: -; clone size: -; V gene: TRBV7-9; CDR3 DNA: TGTGCCAGCAGCTTAGGACAGGAAAGGTTCCACGAGCAGTACTTC; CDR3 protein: CASSLGQERFHEQYF
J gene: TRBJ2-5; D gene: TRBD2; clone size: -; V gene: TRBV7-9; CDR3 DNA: TGTGCCAGCAGCTTAGAAGCGACTAGCGGTCCGGGGACCCAGTACTTC; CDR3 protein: CASSLEATSGPGTQYF
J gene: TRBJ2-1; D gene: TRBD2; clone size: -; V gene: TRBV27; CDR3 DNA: TGTGCCAGCAGCCCTCAGCGGGACTCCTACAATGAGCAGTTCTTC; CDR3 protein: CASSPQRDSYNEQFF
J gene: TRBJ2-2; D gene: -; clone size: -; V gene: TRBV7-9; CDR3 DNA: TGTGCCAGCAGCGTTATGTGGGGGGACGGAACCGGGGAGCTGTTTTTT; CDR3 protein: CASSVMWGDGTGELFF
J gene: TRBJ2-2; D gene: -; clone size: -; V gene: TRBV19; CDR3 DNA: TGTGCCAGTAGTATAGATCGCAGACACACCGGGGAGCTGTTTTTT; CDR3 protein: CASSIDRRHTGELFF
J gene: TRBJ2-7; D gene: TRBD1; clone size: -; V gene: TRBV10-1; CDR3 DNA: TGCGCCAGCAGCCGGGACAGGACGCGGGAGCAGTACTTC; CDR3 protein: CASSRDRTREQYF
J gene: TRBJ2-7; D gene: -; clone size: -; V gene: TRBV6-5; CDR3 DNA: TGTGCCAGCAGTTACGGGGAGCGCTACGAGCAGTACTTC; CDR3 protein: CASSYGERYEQYF
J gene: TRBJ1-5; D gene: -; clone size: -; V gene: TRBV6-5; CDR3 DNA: TGTGCCAGCAGTTTATCTGATAGCAATCAGCCCCAGCATTTT; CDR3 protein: CASSLSDSNQPQHF
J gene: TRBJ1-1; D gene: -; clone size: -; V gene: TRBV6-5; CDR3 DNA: TGTGCCAGCAGTTACTCCGGGACGTACAACACTGAAGCTTTCTTT; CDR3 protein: CASSYSGTYNTEAFF
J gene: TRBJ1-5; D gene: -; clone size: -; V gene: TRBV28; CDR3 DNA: TGTGCCAGCAGTTTAGCGGCAGACCCTAGCAATCAGCCCCAGCATTTT; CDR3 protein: CASSLAADPSNQPQHF
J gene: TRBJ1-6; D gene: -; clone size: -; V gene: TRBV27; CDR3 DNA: TGTGCCAGCAGCCCCCGGGGGGCCATTAATTCACCCCTCCACTTT; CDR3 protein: CASSPRGAINSPLHF
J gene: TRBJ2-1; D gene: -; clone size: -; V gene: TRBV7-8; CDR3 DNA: TGTGCCAGCAGCTTATATAGCGATGAGCAGTTCTTC; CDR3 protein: CASSLYSDEQFF
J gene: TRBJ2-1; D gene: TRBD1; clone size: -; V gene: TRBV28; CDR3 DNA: TGTGCCAGCAGCCCTGGGACAGTTTACAATGAGCAGTTCTTC; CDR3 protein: CASSPGTVYNEQFF